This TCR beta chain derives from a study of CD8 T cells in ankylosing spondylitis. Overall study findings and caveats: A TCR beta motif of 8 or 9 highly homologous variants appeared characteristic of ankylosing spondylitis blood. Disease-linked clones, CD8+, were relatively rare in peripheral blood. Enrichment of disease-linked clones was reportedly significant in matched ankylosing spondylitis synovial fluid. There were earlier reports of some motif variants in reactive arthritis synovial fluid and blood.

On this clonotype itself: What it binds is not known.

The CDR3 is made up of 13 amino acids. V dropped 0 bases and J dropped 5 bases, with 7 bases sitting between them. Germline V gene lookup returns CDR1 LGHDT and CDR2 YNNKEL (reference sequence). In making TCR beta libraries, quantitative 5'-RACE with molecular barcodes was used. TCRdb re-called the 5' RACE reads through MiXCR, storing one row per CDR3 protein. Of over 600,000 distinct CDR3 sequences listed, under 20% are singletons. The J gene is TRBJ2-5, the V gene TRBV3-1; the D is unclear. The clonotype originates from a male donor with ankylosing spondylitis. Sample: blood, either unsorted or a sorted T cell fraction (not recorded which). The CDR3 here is CASSQERWETQYF. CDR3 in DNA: TGTGCCAGCAGCCAAGAACGGTGGGAGACCCAGTACTTC.